Listed here is a single TCR beta chain. No antigen is known for it. Sampled while nominally healthy, donors likely had unrecorded immune exposures. Researchers ran the PCR with 60 Vbeta and 13 Jbeta primers. Repertoires were generated with immunoSEQ multiplex PCR, while TCRdb's copy carries only in-frame clones and drops some. In total, the table holds roughly 73,000 clones. This sample stems from a study of cytomegalovirus exposure and HLA in healthy donors. Study in general: Drawn from HLA-typed donors, roughly 87 million unique TCRs were held in an early data release.

Study outcomes and limitations: Judged likely to be a sequencing artifact was a cluster of highly shared sequence variants. Presence/absence comparisons presumed near-even sequencing depth among donors.

Per germline, CDR1 SGDLS and CDR2 YYNGEE. The V end was cut by 0 bases, the J end by 5 bases, with 8 bases between. The CDR3 contains 14 residues. The chain links TRBV9 to TRBJ2-2; D remains ambiguous. The sequenced sample consisted of PBMCs. This receptor was taken from a female donor in good health and CMV-seropositive. The CDR3 DNA reads as TGTGCCAGCAGCGTAGCTACTGGTACCGGGGAGCTGTTTTTT. Amino acids: CASSVATGTGELFF.